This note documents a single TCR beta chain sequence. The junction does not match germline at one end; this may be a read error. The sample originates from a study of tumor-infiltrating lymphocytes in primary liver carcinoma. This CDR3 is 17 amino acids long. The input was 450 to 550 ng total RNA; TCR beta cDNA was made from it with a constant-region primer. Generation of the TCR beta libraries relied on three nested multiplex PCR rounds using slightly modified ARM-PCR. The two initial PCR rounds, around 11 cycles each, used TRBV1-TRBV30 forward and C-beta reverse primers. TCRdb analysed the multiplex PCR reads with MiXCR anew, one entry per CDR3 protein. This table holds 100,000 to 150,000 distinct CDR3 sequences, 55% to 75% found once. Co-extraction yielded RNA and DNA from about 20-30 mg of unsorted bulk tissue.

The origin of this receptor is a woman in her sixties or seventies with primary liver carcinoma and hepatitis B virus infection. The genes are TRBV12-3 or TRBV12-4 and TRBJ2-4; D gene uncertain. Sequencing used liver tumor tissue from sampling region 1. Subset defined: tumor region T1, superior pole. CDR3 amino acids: CVSSPPRWPGAKNIQYF. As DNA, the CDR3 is TGTGTCAGCAGCCCCCCTAGATGGCCTGGAGCAAAAAACATTCAGTACTTC.